This T cell receptor beta chain was sequenced for a study of beta chain features in type 1 diabetes. Background on the study: Cell yields, age and gender were similar between patients and healthy donors.

Expressed TCRB transcripts were sequenced because the isolated RNA had all been reverse transcribed beforehand. The study sequenced naive, central memory and regulatory T cell samples to an average of roughly 3.8 million reads. Method: immunoSEQ multiplex PCR; TCRdb's copy keeps in-frame clones and lacks some. This sample has under 250,000 clones, with 25% to 30% found just once. The CDR3 is 14 residues long. Germline CDR1 is SGHVS and CDR2 is FNYEAQ. V was clipped by 5 bases and J by 2 bases, with 11 bases between them. The specimen was central memory CD4+ T cells from blood. The chain carries TRBV7-6 and TRBJ2-3; tentative D call: TRBD2 (6 bases). This sequence was found in a man younger than 45 in good health. This chain's CDR3 is CASSLGTFTDTQYF. The CDR3 DNA sequence: TGTGCCAGCAGCCTTGGGACTTTCACAGATACGCAGTATTTT.